The 19 T cell receptor beta chains below were found in one sample sequenced in a study of blood T cell repertoires in COVID-19. Clones were sequenced by immunoSEQ multiplex PCR, and TCRdb holds only the in-frame ones, with some missing. The sample consists of about 160,000 clones, 82% of them appearing once. Sequencing was carried out using peripheral blood. Receptor source: a woman of 80 years or more with acute or convalescent COVID-19.

V usage is TRBV9 and J usage is TRBJ2-3; no clear D gene. The V end was cut by 3 bases, the J end by 5 bases, with 7 bases between. The germline gives CDR1 SGDLS, CDR2 YYNGEE. The CDR3 contains 12 residues. The CDR3, as DNA: TGTGCCAGCAGCGGAGATTTAGATACGCAGTATTTT. Protein sequence: CASSGDLDTQYF.

V usage is TRBV6-5 and J usage is TRBJ2-1, with D possibly being TRBD2 (5 bases). Germline CDR1 and CDR2: MNHEY and SVGAGI. The CDR3 covers 14 residues. V was pared by 2 bases and J by 5 bases, with 10 bases between. The CDR3 DNA reads TGTGCCAGCAGTTACGGGCTAGCACACAATGAGCAGTTCTTC. Its translation: CASSYGLAHNEQFF.

The gene calls are TRBV7-9 and TRBJ2-2, with 10 bases fitting TRBD1. Germline CDR1 and CDR2: SEHNR and FQNEAQ (reference sequence). The trim removed 2 bases at V and 5 bases at J, leaving 5 bases unmatched. The CDR3 consists of 16 residues. The DNA of the CDR3 is TGTGCCAGCAGCTTATTATGGACAGGGGGTACCGGGGAGCTGTTTTTT. This codes for CASSLLWTGGTGELFF.

J is TRBJ1-5 and V is TRBV15; D is possibly TRBD1 (5 bases). The CDR3 spans 15 residues. V lost 1 base to trimming and J lost 7 bases, with 14 bases between them. Germline CDR1 and CDR2: LNHNV and YYDKDF (reference sequence). The CDR3 DNA is TGTGCCACCAGCAGAGTCAGGGTGGCGATCCAGCCCCAGCATTTT. This translates into CATSRVRVAIQPQHF. The full variable domain, its missing parts supplied by reference TRBV15 and TRBJ1-5, is DAMVIQNPRYQVTQFGKPVTLSCSQTLNHNVMYWYQQKSSQAPKLLFHYYDKDFNNEADTPDNFQSRRPNTSFCFLDIRSPGLGDTAMYLCATSRVRVAIQPQHFGDGTRLSIL.

V and J are TRBV6-5 and TRBJ1-2; tentatively, D is TRBD1 (5 bases). The CDR3 runs to 12 residues. With 8 bases removed from V and 6 bases from J, the gap between germline ends came to 13 bases. Germline CDR1 is MNHEY and CDR2 is SVGAGI. CDR3 sequence (DNA): TGTGCCAGCTCTCAGGGTTCGGATGGCTACACCTTC. It codes for CASSQGSDGYTF.

The J gene is TRBJ1-1, the V gene TRBV6-4; D ambiguous. In germline, CDR1 is MRHNA, CDR2 SNTAGT. Trimming left V 6 bases short and J 3 bases short, with 11 bases between. The CDR3 is made up of 13 amino acids. CDR3 in amino acids: CASSRELYTEAFF. The DNA for the CDR3 is TGTGCCAGCAGCCGGGAACTGTACACTGAAGCTTTCTTT.

The chain combines TRBV4-1 with TRBJ2-7, with a weak D call TRBD2 (6 bases). The CDR3 sequence is 16 residues long. V lost 3 bases to trimming and J lost 0 bases, with 15 bases between them. CDR1 is MGHRA, CDR2 YSYEKL, per germline. The CDR3 DNA reads TGCGCCAGCAGCCAGGGTAGCGGAAGGAGCTCCTACGAGCAGTACTTC. Translation: CASSQGSGRSSYEQYF.

This clone was observed once. The chain has TRBV5-4 and TRBJ1-1, with D uncertain. The CDR3 extends over 12 amino acids. In germline, CDR1 is SGHNT, CDR2 YYREEE (reference sequence). Trimming took 2 bases from V and 9 from J, leaving 11 bases between them. The CDR3 DNA reads TGTGCCAGCAGCTTTGAGGGTCTACAAGCTTTCTTT. Protein sequence: CASSFEGLQAFF. Drawing the rest from reference TRBV5-4 and TRBJ1-1, the complete variable domain is ETGVTQSPTHLIKTRGQQVTLRCSSQSGHNTVSWYQQALGQGPQFIFQYYREEENGRGNFPPRFSGLQFPNYSSELNVNALELDDSALYLCASSFEGLQAFFGQGTRLTVV.

The chain is built from TRBV30 and TRBJ2-1; 8 bases are a match to TRBD1. From germline, CDR1 is GTSNPN and CDR2 SVGIG (reference sequence). J gave up 9 bases and V 1 base, and 5 bases lay outside the gene matches. The length of the CDR3 is 13 residues. The chain's CDR3 is CAWSGTGGGEQFF. CDR3 nucleotides: TGTGCCTGGAGTGGAACAGGGGGTGGTGAGCAGTTCTTC.

This chain links TRBV6-5 with TRBJ2-5; TRBD2 matches at 12 bases. CDR3 size: 16 residues. Germline CDR1 is MNHEY and CDR2 is SVGAGI. V lost 0 bases and J lost 7; bases outside the gene matches: 6. In nucleotides, the CDR3 is TGTGCCAGCAGTTACTCCCTAGCGGGAGGGCTCACGACCCAGTACTTC. It translates to CASSYSLAGGLTTQYF.

This clone was seen once. The chain carries TRBV2 and TRBJ2-1; D is uncertain. Germline loops: CDR1 SNHLY, CDR2 FYNNEI. The V end lost 6 bases, the J end lost 8 bases, and 11 bases lay between the germline ends. The CDR3 has 12 residues. CDR3 coding DNA: TGTGCCAGCAGGCAAGATGGGCATGAGCAGTTCTTC. It specifies CASRQDGHEQFF.

The gene calls are TRBV6-5 and TRBJ1-2, with 12 bases that match TRBD1. The CDR3 is made up of 15 amino acids. J was trimmed by 1 base and V by 6 bases; bases with no gene match: 3. Germline values: CDR1 MNHEY, CDR2 SVGAGI. For the CDR3, the DNA is TGTGCCAGCAGGGGGACAGGGGGCTATAACTATGGCTACACCTTC. Its translation: CASRGTGGYNYGYTF.

This rearrangement joins TRBV12-3 or TRBV12-4 to TRBJ1-1; TRBD1 aligns across 10 bases. This CDR3 has 12 residues. V trimming: 3 bases; J trimming: 12 bases; junction bases outside the gene matches: 4. Written as DNA, the CDR3 is TGTGCCAGCAGTTTGCGGGACAGGGGACCTTTCTTT. This encodes CASSLRDRGPFF.

The CDR3 spells CALRCEDRRHNSGNTIYF. CDR3 in DNA: TGTGCCCTCCGGTGCGAAGACAGGCGCCACAACTCTGGAAACACCATATATTTT. This rearrangement joins TRBV21-1 to TRBJ1-3; the table's D call, TRBD1, has no DNA check behind it. TRBV21-1 is classified as a pseudogene. The CDR3 sequence is 18 residues long.

The V gene is TRBV30, the J gene TRBJ1-4; D may be TRBD1 (5 bases). From germline, CDR1 is GTSNPN and CDR2 SVGIG (reference sequence). The CDR3 is 15 amino acids. Deletions cut 2 bases from V and 7 bases from J, with 17 bases between. CDR3 residues: CAWSRGTPTGEKLFF. DNA for the CDR3: TGTGCCTGGAGTAGAGGGACTCCCACCGGTGAAAAACTGTTTTTT.

J is TRBJ1-1 and V is TRBV5-1; the D is unclear. V lost 0 bases, J lost 11 bases, and 14 bases lay in between. The CDR3 runs 13 residues. Germline V gene lookup returns CDR1 SGHRS and CDR2 YFSETQ. The CDR3 is CASSLARGNEAFF. The CDR3 DNA reads TGCGCCAGCAGCTTGGCCCGGGGTAATGAGGCTTTCTTT.

The rearrangement uses TRBV6-4 and TRBJ2-1; D possibly corresponds to TRBD2 (6 bases). V shed 0 bases and J shed 8 bases, with 17 bases lying between them. This CDR3 contains 16 residues. The V gene's germline CDR1 is MRHNA and CDR2 SNTAGT. CDR3 sequence (DNA): TGTGCCAGCAGTGACTCGACGGGGGACCCAACGGATGAGCAGTTCTTC. It encodes CASSDSTGDPTDEQFF.

V usage is TRBV27 and J usage is TRBJ1-1, with D unresolved. This CDR3 has 13 residues. The germline V and J ends were trimmed by 0 bases and 5 bases, with 7 bases remaining between them. Germline V gene sequence: CDR1 MNHEY, CDR2 SMNVEV (reference sequence). The CDR3 DNA follows: TGTGCCAGCAGTTTATCCGTCGGGACTGAAGCTTTCTTT. It specifies CASSLSVGTEAFF.

The sample holds one count of this clone. This rearrangement joins TRBV5-1 to TRBJ2-1; 9 bases agree with TRBD2. This CDR3 contains 18 residues. Germline V gives CDR1 SGHRS, CDR2 YFSETQ. J lost 3 bases, V lost 1 base, and 11 bases had no gene match. CDR3 sequence (DNA): TGCGCCAGCAGCTTGTTGGTAGCGGGAGCCCCAGACTACAATGAGCAGTTCTTC. This translates into CASSLLVAGAPDYNEQFF.